The next 22 T cell receptor beta chains were all read from a single sample in a study of T-cell memory formation after mild COVID-19. Via MiXCR, TCRdb re-called the 5' RACE reads, giving one row per CDR3 protein. Of 300,000 to 400,000 distinct CDR3 sequences in the sample, around a sixth were seen once. The sequencing sample was made of PBMCs or a T cell subset sorted from them (not recorded which). The receptors were gathered from a man aged 18 to 29 who had mild COVID-19 (a few samples of this study predate the infection). Cell type and time point are not known.

This rearrangement joins TRBV20-1 to TRBJ2-2; D gene ambiguous. CDR3 length: 13 amino acids. Trimming shortened V by 6 bases and J by 0 bases, and 8 bases separated the two germline ends. Germline V gene lookup returns CDR1 DFQATT and CDR2 SNEGSKA (reference sequence). CDR3 sequence reads: CSARTANTGELFF. As DNA, the CDR3 is TGCAGTGCGCGGACGGCGAACACCGGGGAGCTGTTTTTT.

This clonotype was seen many times. The chain combines TRBV7-9 with TRBJ2-3, with 10 bases fitting TRBD2. Unmatched junction bases numbered 7, after V lost 5 bases and J lost 2 bases. The CDR3 has 16 amino acids. Germline CDR1 SEHNR, CDR2 FQNEAQ (reference sequence). Here the CDR3 reads CASSEGLAGATDTQYF. CDR3 bases: TGTGCCAGCAGCGAGGGGCTAGCGGGGGCCACAGATACGCAGTATTTT. The full variable domain, completed using reference TRBV7-9 and TRBJ2-3, is DTGVSQNPRHKITKRGQNVTFRCDPISEHNRLYWYRQTLGQGPEFLTYFQNEAQLEKSRLLSDRFSAERPKGSFSTLEIQRTEQGDSAMYLCASSEGLAGATDTQYFGPGTRLTVL.

The chain couples TRBV14 to TRBJ1-3; D not certain. Germline lookup yields CDR1 SGHDN and CDR2 FVKESK. The CDR3 runs 16 residues. V lost 0 bases and J 0 bases, leaving 9 bases between the germline ends. The CDR3 DNA sequence: TGTGCCAGCAGCCAAGATGCCGGTACCTCTGGAAACACCATATATTTT. This translates into CASSQDAGTSGNTIYF.

This clonotype has more than one count but fewer than ten. The chain recombines TRBV4-3 with TRBJ2-3, with a possible D match to TRBD1 (6 bases). The V end was cut by 2 bases, the J end by 2 bases, with 11 bases between. The CDR3 sequence is 15 residues long. In germline, CDR1 is LGHNA, CDR2 YSLEER. DNA of the CDR3: TGCGCCAGCAGCCAAAGGGGACATCACACAGATACGCAGTATTTT. Amino acid sequence: CASSQRGHHTDTQYF.

CDR3 nucleotide sequence: TGTGCCAGCAGTTACTCGATAGGAGGGGCAGGACAGCCCCAGCATTTT. It specifies CASSYSIGGAGQPQHF. The J gene is TRBJ1-5, the V gene TRBV6-2 or TRBV6-3, with D tentatively TRBD1 (5 bases). The V and J ends lost 0 bases and 7 bases respectively, with 16 bases between them. CDR1 MNHEY and CDR2 SVGEGT come from the germline V gene. This CDR3 spans 16 amino acids.

This clonotype was found many times. The V gene is TRBV24-1, the J gene TRBJ2-1; 8 bases are a match to TRBD2. Germline V gene sequence: CDR1 KGHDR, CDR2 SFDVKD. After removal of 1 base from V and 6 bases from J, the junction contained 1 base not matched to a gene. The CDR3 contains 14 residues. DNA of the CDR3: TGTGCCACCAGTGATTTAGGGACTAGCAATGAGCAGTTCTTC. The encoded protein is CATSDLGTSNEQFF.

The genes are TRBV5-1 and TRBJ2-5; D is unresolved. The germline CDR1 and CDR2 sequences are SGHRS and YFSETQ. The CDR3 totals 13 residues. Between the trimmed V and J ends, which lost 7 bases and 0 bases, there was a span of 10 bases. The CDR3 sequence is CASSEPNQETQYF. The CDR3 nucleotides read TGCGCCAGCTCGGAACCCAACCAAGAGACCCAGTACTTC.

This clonotype was counted only a few times. This chain links TRBV20-1 with TRBJ1-6, with TRBD1 identical over 7 bases. Losses at the gene ends were 5 bases for V and 8 bases for J; bases not matched to a gene: 9. The germline CDR1 and CDR2 sequences are DFQATT and SNEGSKA (reference sequence). The CDR3 length is 14 residues. CDR3 sequence (DNA): TGCAGTGCTCCAAAGACAGGGAGGGATTCACCCCTCCACTTT. This gives the protein CSAPKTGRDSPLHF.

This clonotype was recorded a few times. This chain joins TRBV18 and TRBJ2-5; TRBD1 matches 8 bases. The CDR3 is made up of 14 amino acids. With 6 bases clipped from V and 5 bases from J, the junction kept 8 bases outside the gene matches. Germline V gene lookup returns CDR1 KGHSH and CDR2 LQKENI. In DNA form, the CDR3 reads TGTGCCAGCTCGGGGACAGGCGAAGGGGAGACCCAGTACTTC. Encoded protein: CASSGTGEGETQYF.

The chain links TRBV11-2 to TRBJ2-5; 9 bases fit TRBD1. CDR1 and CDR2 from the germline V gene are SGHAT and FQNNGV. V gave up 7 bases and J gave up 4 bases; unmatched junction bases: 13. The length of the CDR3 is 16 residues. CDR3 DNA sequence: TGTGCCAGCAACAAAGGGACAGGGTGGTCCTTAGAGACCCAGTACTTC. This gives the protein CASNKGTGWSLETQYF.

J is TRBJ2-1 and V is TRBV6-2 or TRBV6-3; D unresolved. The CDR3 is 11 amino acids. Trimming took off 4 bases at V and 8 bases at J, with 6 bases between the two ends. Germline V gene data show CDR1 as MNHEY and CDR2 as SVGEGT. CDR3 nucleotides: TGTGCCAGCAGTTCGACGGATGAGCAGTTCTTC. It is translated as CASSSTDEQFF.

The sample holds many counts of this clonotype. V gene TRBV5-4 combines with J gene TRBJ2-7; D is uncertain. The CDR3 sequence is 14 residues long. The germline V and J ends were trimmed by 3 bases and 3 bases, with 13 bases remaining between them. The V gene's germline CDR1 is SGHNT and CDR2 YYREEE (reference sequence). The DNA for the CDR3 is TGTGCCAGCAGCTCGGTCGGTGCAATCTACGAGCAGTACTTC. Amino acids: CASSSVGAIYEQYF.

This clonotype appeared a few times. The chain links TRBV5-5 to TRBJ2-1; either TRBD1 or TRBD2 may supply D (5 bases each). CDR1 SGHKS and CDR2 YYEKEE come from the germline V gene (reference sequence). This CDR3 comprises 16 residues. Trimming shortened V by 1 base and J by 4 bases, and 15 bases separated the two germline ends. The CDR3: CASSLPYGTAYNEQFF. The CDR3 coding sequence is TGTGCCAGCAGCTTGCCGTACGGGACGGCATACAATGAGCAGTTCTTC.

This clonotype has only a few counts. This chain connects TRBV20-1 to TRBJ2-2; D gene ambiguous. Germline CDR1 reads DFQATT; CDR2 reads SNEGSKA (reference sequence). This CDR3 has 15 residues. Trimming took 2 bases from V and 0 from J, leaving 10 bases between them. CDR3 residues: CSARKGMPNTGELFF. The CDR3 coding sequence is TGCAGTGCTAGAAAGGGCATGCCGAACACCGGGGAGCTGTTTTTT.

The V call is TRBV14, the J call TRBJ1-1, with D perhaps matching TRBD1 (6 bases). The CDR3 length is 14 residues. Trimming pared 1 base from V and 7 bases from J, leaving 13 bases between. Germline V lookup: CDR1 SGHDN, CDR2 FVKESK. CDR3 loop: CASSQGGPGVEAFF. Written as DNA, the CDR3 is TGTGCCAGCAGCCAAGGGGGGCCAGGGGTTGAAGCTTTCTTT.

The chain employs TRBV4-1 and TRBJ2-3; 9 nucleotides match TRBD2. V shed 1 base and J 4 bases; nucleotides not matched to a gene: 6. The CDR3 loop spans 16 amino acids. Germline CDR1 MGHRA, CDR2 YSYEKL. CDR3 region: CASSQVPGLAPDTQYF. CDR3 coding DNA: TGCGCCAGCAGCCAAGTCCCGGGACTAGCCCCAGATACGCAGTATTTT.

This clonotype has a handful of counts. V is TRBV7-3 and J is TRBJ2-7; D may be TRBD1 or TRBD2 (5 bases each). The V gene lost 5 bases and the J gene lost 0 bases, with 11 bases spanning the gap. Looked up from germline, CDR1 is SGHTA and CDR2 is FQGTGA. CDR3 length: 14 residues. The DNA for the CDR3 is TGTGCCAGCAGCGGGACGGAGAGCTCCTACGAGCAGTACGTC. Translated, it gives CASSGTESSYEQYV.

This clonotype was seen a handful of times. The rearrangement joins TRBV29-1 to TRBJ2-4; D uncertain. Germline loops: CDR1 SQVTM, CDR2 ANQGSEA. The CDR3 runs 14 residues. V dropped 4 bases and J dropped 2 bases, with 12 bases sitting between them. The CDR3 loop reads CSVAPPVTKNIQYF. The CDR3 DNA sequence: TGCAGCGTTGCGCCCCCAGTAACCAAAAACATTCAGTACTTC.

In its sample, this clonotype was seen many times. The chain employs TRBV7-2 and TRBJ2-1, with D hard to call. Germline V lookup: CDR1 SGHTA, CDR2 FQGNSA. The CDR3 is 14 amino acids. With 5 bases removed from V and 5 bases from J, the gap between germline ends came to 13 bases. The CDR3 here is CASSPSRPHNEQFF. The CDR3 coding sequence is TGTGCCAGCAGCCCTAGTCGCCCTCACAATGAGCAGTTCTTC.

The genes are TRBV6-5 and TRBJ1-5; D may be TRBD1 (6 bases). V lost 1 base, J lost 7 bases, and 8 bases lay in between. Germline-derived CDR1 and CDR2 are MNHEY and SVGAGI. CDR3 length: 13 amino acids. The CDR3 protein is CASSYYGGQPQHF. CDR3 sequence (DNA): TGTGCCAGCAGTTACTATGGGGGCCAGCCCCAGCATTTT.

The chain carries TRBV18 and TRBJ2-5, with D maybe TRBD1 (5 bases). Germline CDR1 and CDR2: KGHSH and LQKENI. This CDR3 region has 13 residues. Trimming took 3 bases from V and 4 from J, leaving 9 bases between them. The CDR3 spells CASSPGHRETQYF. CDR3 coding DNA: TGTGCCAGCTCACCGGGGCATAGAGAGACCCAGTACTTC.

This sequence joins TRBV6-2 or TRBV6-3 and TRBJ2-2; TRBD1 might be the D (5 bases). V lost 7 bases, J lost 0 bases, and 15 bases lay in between. Per the germline V gene, CDR1 is MNHEY and CDR2 is SVGEGT. This CDR3 spans 16 amino acids. Here the CDR3 reads CASTPGHGPNTGELFF. For the CDR3, the DNA is TGTGCCAGCACGCCCGGACACGGACCGAACACCGGGGAGCTGTTTTTT.